The 8 T cell receptor beta chains reported below all come from one sample, sequenced in a study of T cell responses to AZD1222 COVID-19 vaccine. TCRdb keeps only in-frame clones here, not all; method: immunoSEQ multiplex PCR. The sample shows some 120,000 clones, 86% of them seen only once. Specimen: peripheral blood, collected 28 days after the second AZD1222 dose. Receptors originate from an adult who received the AZD1222 COVID-19 vaccine.

This clone was seen a single time. The chain combines TRBV5-1 with TRBJ1-1, with D uncertain. Trimming cost V 3 bases and J 0 bases, with 6 bases left between them. This CDR3 is built from 13 residues. Germline V gene sequence: CDR1 SGHRS, CDR2 YFSETQ. Here the CDR3 reads CASSSLMNTEAFF. CDR3 DNA sequence: TGCGCCAGCAGCTCTTTAATGAACACTGAAGCTTTCTTT.

The chain carries TRBV6-5 and TRBJ1-1; D is unclear. The CDR3 totals 16 residues. CDR1 MNHEY and CDR2 SVGAGI come from the germline V gene. Trimming shortened V by 1 base and J by 3 bases, and 15 bases separated the two germline ends. DNA for the CDR3: TGTGCCAGCAGTTACTTTCCGGGTGAGAAAGACACTGAAGCTTTCTTT. Translated: CASSYFPGEKDTEAFF.

This chain links TRBV5-5 with TRBJ1-1; weak D call: TRBD1 (5 bases). The CDR3 loop spans 14 amino acids. V lost 2 bases and J lost 1, with 9 bases in between. In germline, CDR1 is SGHKS, CDR2 YYEKEE (reference sequence). The CDR3, as DNA: TGTGCCAGCAGCTTTTTAGGACAGAACACTGAAGCTTTCTTT. Protein product: CASSFLGQNTEAFF.

The V call is TRBV6-5, the J call TRBJ1-1; TRBD1 is a possible D gene (5 bases). V was shortened by 4 bases and J by 0 bases, with 15 bases between the two germline ends. Germline V gene data show CDR1 as MNHEY and CDR2 as SVGAGI. This CDR3 region has 16 residues. CDR3 nucleotides: TGTGCCAGCAGTTCCTCCGGGACGGTCATGAACACTGAAGCTTTCTTT. Amino acids: CASSSSGTVMNTEAFF.

The V call is TRBV27, the J call TRBJ1-1; D uncertain. V was clipped by 8 bases and J by 4 bases, with 14 bases between them. The CDR3 has 13 residues. The V gene's germline CDR1 is MNHEY and CDR2 SMNVEV (reference sequence). The CDR3 loop reads CASQQTSGTEAFF. CDR3 bases: TGTGCCAGCCAACAGACCAGCGGCACTGAAGCTTTCTTT.

This chain uses TRBV12-3 or TRBV12-4 with TRBJ1-1, with 7 nucleotides matching TRBD1. The length of the CDR3 is 13 residues. With V trimmed by 6 bases and J by 1 base, 2 bases remained unmatched. CDR3 loop: CASRRQGNTEAFF. The CDR3 coding sequence is TGTGCCAGCAGACGACAGGGGAACACTGAAGCTTTCTTT.

The sample holds a few counts of this clone. The chain links TRBV19 to TRBJ1-1; no reliable D call. From germline, CDR1 is LNHDA and CDR2 SQIVND (reference sequence). The CDR3 contains 13 residues. With 3 bases removed from V and 4 bases from J, the gap between germline ends came to 9 bases. The CDR3 protein is CASSIGWGTEAFF. The CDR3 DNA reads TGTGCCAGTAGTATTGGCTGGGGCACTGAAGCTTTCTTT.

V is TRBV7-8 and J is TRBJ1-5; D is unresolved. Germline V gene lookup returns CDR1 SGHVS and CDR2 FQNEAQ. Deletions cut 1 base from V and 4 bases from J, with 11 bases between. This CDR3 is 15 amino acids long. CDR3 in amino acids: CASSLDGRRNQPQHF. CDR3 DNA sequence: TGTGCCAGCAGCTTAGATGGACGCAGGAATCAGCCCCAGCATTTT.